This passage covers 15 T cell receptor beta chains from one sample sequenced in a study of T-cell reconstitution after alpha-beta-depleted transplantation in children (TCRdb year 2016). What this sample's treatment or condition label stands for: allogeneic hematopoietic cell transplantation with graft depleted of TCRalphabeta T cells and CD19 B cells. The method behind the library was PCR. The data were produced on an Illumina HiSeq 2500. TCR library preparation used molecular barcoding, with unique molecular identifiers applied to normalize quantification of the TCRbeta repertoire. Clones were called with MiXCR by TCRdb after fastp trimmed the public reads at Q25, and only in-frame beta chains were retained. CDR3 protein sequences are deduplicated, and each keeps its most common genes and DNA. This sample has roughly 180,000 distinct CDR3 sequences in its table, and roughly 10% of those were observed once. Jointly, the top ten make up around 13% of the sample.

The specimen was PBMCs, collected before TCRalphabeta/CD19-depleted stem cell transplant. Receptors were obtained from a boy aged 2 to 10 with acute myeloid leukemia, due to receive a stem cell transplant.

The sample holds many counts of this clonotype. CDR3 sequence reads: CASSLQLAGGDTQYF. DNA for the CDR3: TGTGCCAGCAGCTTACAACTAGCGGGGGGAGATACGCAGTATTTT. V is TRBV7-9 and J is TRBJ2-3; 12 bases fit TRBD2. The CDR3 spans 15 residues. Germline-derived CDR1 and CDR2 are SEHNR and FQNEAQ (reference sequence). Germline trimming cut 2 bases from V and 5 bases from J; bases unmatched to any gene: 2. Full variable domain (missing parts from reference TRBV7-9 and TRBJ2-3): DTGVSQNPRHKITKRGQNVTFRCDPISEHNRLYWYRQTLGQGPEFLTYFQNEAQLEKSRLLSDRFSAERPKGSFSTLEIQRTEQGDSAMYLCASSLQLAGGDTQYFGPGTRLTVL.

This clonotype has at least ten counts. The rearrangement joins TRBV5-5 to TRBJ2-7; the D is unclear. The V gene's germline CDR1 is SGHKS and CDR2 YYEKEE (reference sequence). Trimming pared 0 bases from V and 6 bases from J, leaving 10 bases between. The CDR3 is 13 residues long. CDR3 residues: CASSLGQATEQYV. The DNA of the CDR3 is TGTGCCAGCAGCTTGGGGCAGGCGACCGAGCAGTACGTC.

There are many counts of this clonotype. The chain uses TRBV3-1 and TRBJ2-5, with TRBD1 matching 8 bases. The V segment lost 4 bases and the J segment 4 bases; nucleotides outside the gene matches: 11. This CDR3 is built from 16 residues. Germline CDR1 is LGHDT and CDR2 is YNNKEL (reference sequence). The DNA for the CDR3 is TGTGCCAGCAGCCGACAGGGGATCTCGGTTGGAGAGACCCAGTACTTC. It specifies CASSRQGISVGETQYF.

CDR3 in DNA: TGCAGCGTTGCGGCGGGGGACTGGTCGATAGAGCAGTTCTTC. This sequence encodes CSVAAGDWSIEQFF. V usage is TRBV29-1 and J usage is TRBJ2-1, with 7 bases aligning to TRBD2. The junction had 13 bases not matched to a gene; V was cut back by 4 bases and J by 10 bases. CDR1 SQVTM and CDR2 ANQGSEA come from the germline V gene. The CDR3 totals 14 residues.

This clonotype was detected many times. The chain carries TRBV11-2 and TRBJ2-3; D gene ambiguous. Trimming cost V 1 base and J 4 bases, with 9 bases left between them. There are 14 residues in the CDR3. Germline V lookup: CDR1 SGHAT, CDR2 FQNNGV. The CDR3 DNA reads TGTGCCAGCAGCTTAGGGCTAGAGGCAGATACGCAGTATTTT. Protein sequence: CASSLGLEADTQYF.

This clonotype was seen repeatedly, ten times or more. The rearrangement joins TRBV20-1 to TRBJ2-7; D call uncertain. Germline CDR1 and CDR2: DFQATT and SNEGSKA (reference sequence). This CDR3 has 12 residues. CDR3 sequence reads: CSARDQNDEHYV. The CDR3 DNA sequence: TGCAGTGCTAGAGATCAGAACGACGAGCATTACGTC.

Ten or more counts support this clonotype. CDR3 nucleotides: TGCAGTGCCGGGGGCGGGAGGGGCAATCAGCCCCAGCATTTT. This sequence encodes CSAGGGRGNQPQHF. The chain couples TRBV20-1 to TRBJ1-5; TRBD1 might be the D (6 bases). The CDR3 is made up of 14 amino acids. In germline, CDR1 is DFQATT, CDR2 SNEGSKA (reference sequence). Trimming removed 6 bases at V and 2 bases at J, with 14 bases between.

This clonotype has just a few counts. The chain is built from TRBV12-3 or TRBV12-4 and TRBJ2-6, with D unclear. The CDR3 loop spans 18 amino acids. The V end lost 11 bases, the J end lost 1 base, and 24 bases lay between the germline ends. CDR3 protein: CAFSLESGPGSGANVLTF. CDR3 in DNA: TGTGCCTTCAGTTTAGAGTCCGGGCCCGGGTCTGGGGCCAACGTCCTGACTTTC.

This clonotype came up many times. The genes are TRBV7-2 and TRBJ2-1; 10 bases fit TRBD1. Germline lookup yields CDR1 SGHTA and CDR2 FQGNSA. V gave up 6 bases and J gave up 6 bases; unmatched junction bases: 11. The length of the CDR3 is 16 residues. The CDR3 spells CASRPPGQGNVNEQFF. The CDR3 coding sequence is TGTGCCAGCAGACCGCCGGGACAGGGGAATGTCAATGAGCAGTTCTTC.

This chain joins TRBV18 and TRBJ1-2; a weak D match, TRBD1 (5 bases). V lost 3 bases and J lost 8, with 13 bases in between. The CDR3 covers 13 residues. The germline V gene encodes CDR1 KGHSH and CDR2 LQKENI. DNA for the CDR3: TGTGCCAGCTCACCCGATCTACAGGCGGGCTACACCTTC. This translates into CASSPDLQAGYTF. The variable domain in full, with the rest retrieved from reference TRBV18 and TRBJ1-2, is NAGVMQNPRHLVRRRGQEARLRCSPMKGHSHVYWYRQLPEEGLKFMVYLQKENIIDESGMPKERFSAEFPKEGPSILRIQQVVRGDSAAYFCASSPDLQAGYTFGSGTRLTVV.

This clonotype appeared a few times. The chain is built from TRBV30 and TRBJ1-3, with TRBD1 as a possible D gene (5 bases). The CDR3 is 16 residues long. Germline loops: CDR1 GTSNPN, CDR2 SVGIG (reference sequence). Trimming shortened V by 4 bases and J by 4 bases, and 20 bases separated the two germline ends. The CDR3 bases are TGTGCCTGGACCCTCAAGACGGGGGTGGAAGGAAACACCATATATTTT. It translates to CAWTLKTGVEGNTIYF.

At least ten counts were recorded for this clonotype. This rearrangement joins TRBV20-1 to TRBJ2-7, with D hard to call. The CDR3 extends over 14 amino acids. Trimming took 5 bases from V and 6 from J, leaving 20 bases between them. Looked up from germline, CDR1 is DFQATT and CDR2 is SNEGSKA (reference sequence). The CDR3 bases are TGCAGTGCTCCGCCCCCCCGTGGGTCAACCGAGCAGTACTTC. This codes for CSAPPPRGSTEQYF.

This clonotype was picked up many times. The rearrangement uses TRBV20-1 and TRBJ2-2; no definite D call. Germline V gene sequence: CDR1 DFQATT, CDR2 SNEGSKA (reference sequence). This CDR3 contains 14 residues. V was shortened by 5 bases and J by 1 base, with 11 bases between the two germline ends. The CDR3 sequence is CSASTSLNTGELFF. The DNA for the CDR3 is TGCAGTGCTTCGACAAGTTTGAACACCGGGGAGCTGTTTTTT.

This clonotype was seen at least ten times. This chain joins TRBV12-3 or TRBV12-4 and TRBJ1-5, with D hard to call. V was trimmed by 7 bases and J by 0 bases, leaving 13 bases between them. The CDR3 has 15 residues. The CDR3, as DNA: TGTGCCAGCACTCCTAGCCCGTATAGCAATCAGCCCCAGCATTTT. As protein: CASTPSPYSNQPQHF.

This clonotype was seen many times. The chain is built from TRBV11-2 and TRBJ2-1, with TRBD2 identical over 13 bases. With V trimmed by 4 bases and J by 7 bases, 4 bases remained unmatched. The CDR3 runs 15 residues. The germline V gene has CDR1 SGHAT and CDR2 FQNNGV. This CDR3 reads CASSSGLAGLNEQFF. The CDR3 DNA reads as TGTGCCAGCAGCTCGGGACTAGCGGGGTTGAATGAGCAGTTCTTC.